The 25 T cell receptor beta chains presented below share a single source sample, sequenced in a study of OX40 agonist ivuxolimab in advanced cancers. Some clones are missing from TCRdb's copy, which holds only in-frame ones; the method was immunoSEQ multiplex PCR. The data hold tens of thousands of clones, with 85% to 95% observed a single time. The sequenced sample was CD4+ or CD8+ T cells sorted from blood, obtained in a trial of the OX40 agonist ivuxolimab. The receptors were sampled from an adult with an advanced solid tumor such as melanoma, head and neck, liver or kidney cancer.

The rearrangement joins TRBV4-1 to TRBJ1-4; possibly TRBD1 for D (5 bases). Germline lookup yields CDR1 MGHRA and CDR2 YSYEKL. The germline V and J ends were trimmed by 3 bases and 7 bases, with 9 bases remaining between them. The CDR3 has 13 amino acids. CDR3 loop: CASSHGGFEKLFF. CDR3 nucleotides: TGCGCCAGCAGCCACGGGGGTTTTGAAAAACTGTTTTTT.

V is TRBV18 and J is TRBJ2-1, with 11 bases aligning to TRBD2. Germline trimming cut 5 bases from V and 5 bases from J; bases unmatched to any gene: 8. CDR3 size: 16 residues. Germline V gene sequence: CDR1 KGHSH, CDR2 LQKENI. The CDR3 protein is CASSNYLAGGDNEQFF. For the CDR3, the DNA is TGTGCCAGCTCAAATTATCTAGCGGGGGGTGACAATGAGCAGTTCTTC. The entire variable domain, with the rest obtained from reference TRBV18 and TRBJ2-1, is as follows: NAGVMQNPRHLVRRRGQEARLRCSPMKGHSHVYWYRQLPEEGLKFMVYLQKENIIDESGMPKERFSAEFPKEGPSILRIQQVVRGDSAAYFCASSNYLAGGDNEQFFGPGTRLTVL.

The sample holds one count of this clone. This sequence joins TRBV15 and TRBJ2-7; D might be TRBD2 (6 bases). The germline V gene has CDR1 LNHNV and CDR2 YYDKDF (reference sequence). V was clipped by 1 base and J by 2 bases, with 9 bases between them. The CDR3 is 14 residues long. Written as DNA, the CDR3 is TGTGCCACCAGCAGAGTCGGGAGTGCCTACGAGCAGTACTTC. Translation: CATSRVGSAYEQYF.

A single count supports this clone. The chain carries TRBV2 and TRBJ1-2, with D possibly matching TRBD1 (5 bases). The CDR3 is made up of 13 amino acids. V shed 3 bases and J shed 3 bases, with 8 bases lying between them. Germline lookup yields CDR1 SNHLY and CDR2 FYNNEI. CDR3 in DNA: TGTGCCAGCAGTGAGGACACATACTATGGCTACACCTTC. It yields the protein CASSEDTYYGYTF. Full variable domain (outside the CDR3, taken from reference TRBV2 and TRBJ1-2): EPEVTQTPSHQVTQMGQEVILRCVPISNHLYFYWYRQILGQKVEFLVSFYNNEISEKSEIFDDQFSVERPDGSNFTLKIRSTKLEDSAMYFCASSEDTYYGYTFGSGTRLTVV.

This clone was detected only a few times. This chain connects TRBV7-2 to TRBJ2-7; 9 bases align to TRBD2. The CDR3 runs 14 residues. Germline V CDR1 and CDR2: SGHTA, FQGNSA. V lost 5 bases, J lost 4 bases, and 6 bases stayed unmatched. CDR3: CASSPVSGSYEQYF. Written as DNA, the CDR3 is TGTGCCAGCAGCCCCGTTAGCGGGAGTTACGAGCAGTACTTC.

The chain recombines TRBV29-1 with TRBJ2-5, with 7 bases lining up with TRBD1. CDR1 SQVTM and CDR2 ANQGSEA come from the germline V gene. This CDR3 is 13 amino acids long. V was clipped by 7 bases and J by 5 bases; unmatched bases: 10. CDR3 sequence reads: CSARGSWWETQYF. CDR3 nucleotides: TGCAGCGCCAGGGGGAGTTGGTGGGAGACCCAGTACTTC.

The V call is TRBV4-3, the J call TRBJ2-2; possibly TRBD1 or TRBD2 for D (6 bases each). Trimming took 8 bases from V and 2 from J, leaving 12 bases between them. Germline V gene data show CDR1 as LGHNA and CDR2 as YSLEER. This CDR3 spans 14 amino acids. The CDR3 bases are TGCGCCAGCGGGGGCGGGACCAACACCGGGGAGCTGTTTTTT. This translates into CASGGGTNTGELFF.

The rearrangement joins TRBV28 to TRBJ2-7, with D unclear. Per the germline V gene, CDR1 is MDHEN and CDR2 is SYDVKM. The CDR3 is made up of 11 amino acids. Trimming pared 6 bases from V and 5 bases from J, leaving 8 bases between. This chain's CDR3 is CASSLNNEQYF. DNA of the CDR3: TGTGCCAGCAGCCTAAACAACGAGCAGTACTTC.

This sequence joins TRBV30 and TRBJ2-1; D gene unclear. The CDR3 runs to 12 residues. Trimming shortened V by 2 bases and J by 6 bases, and 8 bases separated the two germline ends. Germline loops: CDR1 GTSNPN, CDR2 SVGIG (reference sequence). The CDR3 coding sequence is TGTGCCTGGAGTTTGTTATCCAATGAGCAGTTCTTC. It is translated as CAWSLLSNEQFF.

The count of this clone is one. The J gene is TRBJ2-7, the V gene TRBV28; the D gene could be TRBD1 or TRBD2 (5 bases each). The CDR3 loop spans 12 amino acids. Trimming shortened V by 6 bases and J by 7 bases, and 13 bases separated the two germline ends. Germline V gene sequence: CDR1 MDHEN, CDR2 SYDVKM. CDR3 loop: CASSRDLGEQYF. Here the CDR3 DNA reads TGTGCCAGCAGCAGGGACCTAGGGGAGCAGTACTTC.

The table lists this clone with a count of one. This chain joins TRBV25-1 and TRBJ2-5; no clear D. The germline gives CDR1 MGHDK, CDR2 SYGVNS. CDR3 length equals 13 residues. Deletions cut 0 bases from V and 2 bases from J, with 4 bases between. The CDR3 region is CASSEYGQETQYF. Here the CDR3 DNA reads TGTGCCAGCAGTGAATATGGGCAAGAGACCCAGTACTTC.

The chain carries TRBV11-3 and TRBJ2-4; D is uncertain. The CDR3 is 17 residues long. V shed 1 base and J shed 0 bases, with 13 bases lying between them. Germline V gene sequence: CDR1 SGHNT, CDR2 YENEEA. The CDR3 DNA reads TGTGCCAGCAGCTTAGTTGACTCCCCCGTAGCCAAAAACATTCAGTACTTC. As protein: CASSLVDSPVAKNIQYF.

V and J are TRBV5-1 and TRBJ2-7, with D perhaps TRBD1 (6 bases). V was trimmed by 0 bases and J by 2 bases, leaving 12 bases between them. The CDR3 is made up of 15 amino acids. Per the germline V gene, CDR1 is SGHRS and CDR2 is YFSETQ. The CDR3 spells CASSLVPGQTYEQYF. The DNA of the CDR3 is TGCGCCAGCAGCTTGGTTCCAGGACAGACCTACGAGCAGTACTTC.

This clone was counted once. The chain has TRBV2 and TRBJ2-5, with TRBD1 matching over 9 bases. The length of the CDR3 is 15 residues. The V segment lost 6 bases and the J segment 4 bases; nucleotides outside the gene matches: 9. Germline assignment: CDR1 SNHLY and CDR2 FYNNEI. The CDR3 loop reads CASRAGQGLRETQYF. Here the CDR3 DNA reads TGTGCCAGCAGGGCGGGACAGGGACTCCGAGAGACCCAGTACTTC.

The chain couples TRBV27 to TRBJ2-7; D perhaps matches TRBD2 (5 bases). V was pared by 3 bases and J by 2 bases, with 11 bases between. This CDR3 contains 14 residues. From germline, CDR1 is MNHEY and CDR2 SMNVEV (reference sequence). CDR3 sequence reads: CASSFGGAPYEQYF. CDR3 bases: TGTGCCAGCAGTTTTGGAGGAGCCCCCTACGAGCAGTACTTC.

The CDR3 bases are TGTGCCAGCAGCTTGTTGCCAGGGGGCTTGTACGAGCAGTACTTC. Translation: CASSLLPGGLYEQYF. The chain combines TRBV5-2 with TRBJ2-7; the D segment call TRBD1 is taken from the table without a DNA check. TRBV5-2 is marked as a pseudogene. CDR3 size: 15 residues.

The chain has TRBV30 and TRBJ1-2; possible D gene TRBD1, 6 bases. Germline CDR1 reads GTSNPN; CDR2 reads SVGIG (reference sequence). With 4 bases removed from V and 4 bases from J, the gap between germline ends came to 16 bases. This CDR3 has 14 residues. The CDR3 is CAWNPVGTSYGYTF. The CDR3 coding sequence is TGTGCCTGGAATCCCGTCGGGACAAGCTATGGCTACACCTTC.

The gene calls are TRBV7-9 and TRBJ2-7, with 7 bases lining up with TRBD2. With 5 bases clipped from V and 3 bases from J, the junction kept 16 bases outside the gene matches. The germline gives CDR1 SEHNR, CDR2 FQNEAQ (reference sequence). CDR3 length equals 17 residues. The CDR3 bases are TGTGCCAGCAGCCCCCGAGCGGGGTCTAGCGGAGACTACGAGCAGTACTTC. Protein sequence: CASSPRAGSSGDYEQYF.

This sequence joins TRBV27 and TRBJ2-1, with a possible D match to TRBD1 (5 bases). With 2 bases removed from V and 6 bases from J, the gap between germline ends came to 8 bases. The CDR3 runs 13 residues. In germline, CDR1 is MNHEY, CDR2 SMNVEV (reference sequence). CDR3 in DNA: TGTGCCAGCAGTTTAAGACAGCCCAATGAGCAGTTCTTC. Protein product: CASSLRQPNEQFF.

In DNA form, the CDR3 reads TGTGCCAGCAGCCAACTAGCGGCTTCTTACAATGAGCAGTTCTTC. It encodes CASSQLAASYNEQFF. This chain joins TRBV7-9 and TRBJ2-1; 8 bases are shared with TRBD2. V shed 5 bases and J 4 bases; nucleotides not matched to a gene: 7. Germline V CDR1 and CDR2: SEHNR, FQNEAQ (reference sequence). The CDR3 has 15 amino acids.

The V gene is TRBV7-6, the J gene TRBJ2-3; weak D call: TRBD1 (6 bases). Germline values: CDR1 SGHVS, CDR2 FNYEAQ. V gave up 7 bases and J gave up 2 bases, with 22 bases separating them. The CDR3 runs to 17 residues. The chain's CDR3 is CASTPLPGAGFTDTQYF. The CDR3 DNA reads TGTGCCAGCACCCCCCTCCCAGGGGCGGGCTTCACAGATACGCAGTATTTT.

The J gene is TRBJ1-3, the V gene TRBV18, with D perhaps matching TRBD1 (5 bases). This CDR3 comprises 15 residues. V lost 4 bases and J 0 bases, leaving 10 bases between the germline ends. The germline gives CDR1 KGHSH, CDR2 LQKENI. This CDR3 is CASSLGRVSGNTIYF. CDR3 bases: TGTGCCAGCTCACTCGGCAGGGTCTCTGGAAACACCATATATTTT.

CDR3 loop: CASSFPGQYEAFF. The CDR3 region has the DNA TGTGCCAGCAGCTTTCCGGGCCAGTATGAAGCTTTCTTT. V gene TRBV7-9 combines with J gene TRBJ1-1; D is ambiguous. Per germline, CDR1 SEHNR and CDR2 FQNEAQ (reference sequence). The CDR3 has 13 residues. V was trimmed by 3 bases and J by 7 bases, leaving 12 bases between them.

The CDR3 spells CASSLGAPQPQHF. CDR3 sequence (DNA): TGTGCCAGCAGTTTAGGGGCGCCTCAGCCCCAGCATTTT. The V gene is TRBV27, the J gene TRBJ1-5, with D possibly TRBD1 on 5 matching bases. Trimming left V 2 bases short and J 6 bases short, with 8 bases between. The CDR3 runs to 13 residues. Germline CDR1 is MNHEY and CDR2 is SMNVEV (reference sequence).

V gene TRBV7-9 combines with J gene TRBJ2-3, with 8 positions matching TRBD2. V dropped 7 bases and J dropped 5; count of bases not matched to a gene: 8. The CDR3 is 14 residues long. The V gene's germline CDR1 is SEHNR and CDR2 FQNEAQ (reference sequence). The chain's CDR3 is CASTRGAGGDTQYF. The CDR3 nucleotides are TGTGCCAGCACCCGGGGGGCGGGAGGAGATACGCAGTATTTT.